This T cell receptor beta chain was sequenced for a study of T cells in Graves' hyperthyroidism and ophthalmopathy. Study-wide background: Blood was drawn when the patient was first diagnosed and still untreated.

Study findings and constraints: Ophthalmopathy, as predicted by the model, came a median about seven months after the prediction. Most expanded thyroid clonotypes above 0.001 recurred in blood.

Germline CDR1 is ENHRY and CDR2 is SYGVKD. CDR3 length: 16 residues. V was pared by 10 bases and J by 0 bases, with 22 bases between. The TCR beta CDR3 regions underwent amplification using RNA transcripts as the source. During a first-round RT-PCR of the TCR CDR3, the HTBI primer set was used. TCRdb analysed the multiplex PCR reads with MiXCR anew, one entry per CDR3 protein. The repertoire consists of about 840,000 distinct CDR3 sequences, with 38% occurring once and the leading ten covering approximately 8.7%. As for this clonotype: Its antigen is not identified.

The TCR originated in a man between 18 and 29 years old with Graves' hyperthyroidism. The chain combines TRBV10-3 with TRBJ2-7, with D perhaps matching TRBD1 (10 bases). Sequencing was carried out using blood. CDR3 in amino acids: CATGTGDSGSSYEQYF. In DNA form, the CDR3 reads TGTGCCACCGGGACAGGGGATAGCGGGAGCTCCTACGAGCAGTACTTC.